This TCR beta chain comes out of a study of shared clonotypes between healthy human individuals. Overall study context: Three CD4 naive, three CD4 memory, two CD8 naive and one CD8 memory plate were used per donor.

Deletions cut 0 bases from V and 7 bases from J, with 14 bases between. Germline V gene lookup returns CDR1 SGHDT and CDR2 YYEEEE. CDR3 length: 15 residues. Each cell subset's genomic DNA was divided evenly among several immunoSEQ plates. Per sorted-subset replicate PCR, input was about 180 ng DNA, representing about 29,000 T cell genomes. The data were produced by immunoSEQ multiplex PCR, yet TCRdb's version contains in-frame clones alone and is incomplete. The table records about 1.5 million clones, roughly 98% of them present only once. Every donor was a Caucasian adult from Nashville, Tennessee. The sample taken for sequencing was naive CD4+ T cells sorted from blood. Subset meaning: CD45RA+ positively selected. The sequence came from a man aged 25 to 40 in good health. The chain employs TRBV5-6 and TRBJ1-5; no clear D gene. CDR3 DNA: TGTGCCAGCAGCTTGGCGCTGGGGTTGAGCCAGCCCCAGCATTTT. Protein sequence: CASSLALGLSQPQHF.